The 28 T cell receptor beta chains below all came from one sample that was sequenced in a study of monozygotic twins with inflammatory bowel disease. Following a re-call of the 5' RACE reads, TCRdb has one entry per CDR3 protein and lacks DNA. Listed are approximately 200,000 distinct CDR3 sequences; 7.5% to 9.5% falls within the top ten. Specimen: blood. The receptors come from a human donor with ulcerative colitis or Crohn's disease, or a healthy co-twin of an affected twin (not recorded which).

V gene TRBV27 combines with J gene TRBJ2-6; TCRdb returns TRBD2, unconfirmable since there is no DNA. Germline loops: CDR1 MNHEY, CDR2 SMNVEV (reference sequence). The length of the CDR3 is 15 residues. The CDR3 protein is CASREDGPGANVLTF.

The gene calls are TRBV12-3 or TRBV12-4 and TRBJ1-6; TCRdb picks TRBD1, but there is no DNA to check that call. This CDR3 contains 14 residues. CDR3 loop: CASSLGDRASPLHF.

J is TRBJ1-2 and V is TRBV7-9. This CDR3 is 14 amino acids long. Germline V CDR1 and CDR2: SEHNR, FQNEAQ (reference sequence). CDR3 amino acids: CASRGEVPNYGYTF.

J is TRBJ2-3 and V is TRBV6-4; TCRdb proposes TRBD1, but this gene call is untestable without DNA. The CDR3 runs to 16 residues. Germline CDR1 reads MRHNA; CDR2 reads SNTAGT. CDR3: CASSESRGGQHDTQYF.

The chain is built from TRBV5-1 and TRBJ1-1; TCRdb reports TRBD1, a call that lacks DNA to check it against. CDR1 is SGHRS, CDR2 YFSETQ, per germline. The CDR3 length is 14 residues. The CDR3: CASRDNRMNTEAFF.

The chain joins TRBV6-6 to TRBJ2-5; TCRdb names TRBD2, which stays unverified in the absence of DNA. The CDR3 is 14 amino acids. Germline V gene sequence: CDR1 MNHNY, CDR2 SVGAGI (reference sequence). The CDR3 is CASSYRREQETQYF.

The chain is built from TRBV2 and TRBJ2-5; the TCRdb call, TRBD2, lacks DNA for checking. The germline V gene encodes CDR1 SNHLY and CDR2 FYNNEI. The CDR3 is made up of 15 amino acids. The chain's CDR3 is CASSLGGAGGETQYF.

The rearrangement links TRBV7-2 to TRBJ2-5; the TCRdb call, TRBD2, lacks DNA for checking. In germline, CDR1 is SGHTA, CDR2 FQGNSA. The CDR3 covers 17 residues. The CDR3 loop is CASSLGLAGEGRETQYF.

The chain combines TRBV12-3 or TRBV12-4 with TRBJ2-1; TCRdb gives TRBD1 as the D gene, but with no DNA this cannot be confirmed. The CDR3 spans 15 residues. CDR3 sequence reads: CASSPGILRMDEQFF.

The V and J genes are TRBV4-2 and TRBJ1-3; TCRdb selects TRBD1, and the lack of DNA leaves this call unchecked. The germline V gene has CDR1 LGHNA and CDR2 YNFKEQ. The CDR3 has 14 residues. CDR3 amino acids: CASSKGSLGNTIYF.

This chain joins TRBV5-1 and TRBJ2-1. The CDR3 spans 15 residues. CDR1 SGHRS and CDR2 YFSETQ come from the germline V gene. This CDR3 reads CASSLGGSSYNEQFF.

The chain couples TRBV27 to TRBJ2-1. The CDR3 covers 14 residues. Per germline, CDR1 MNHEY and CDR2 SMNVEV (reference sequence). The CDR3 region is CASSSRVGYNEQFF.

The chain combines TRBV19 with TRBJ2-3; TCRdb designates TRBD2, a call that cannot be tested without DNA. The CDR3 runs to 17 residues. CDR1 LNHDA and CDR2 SQIVND come from the germline V gene (reference sequence). The CDR3 loop is CASSLGRTSGGPDTQYF.

The chain joins TRBV12-3 or TRBV12-4 to TRBJ1-5; absent DNA, TCRdb's TRBD1 call cannot be checked. This CDR3 comprises 14 residues. The chain's CDR3 is CASSGQGVGQPQHF.

This rearrangement joins TRBV7-2 to TRBJ2-3. CDR1 and CDR2 from the germline V gene are SGHTA and FQGNSA. The CDR3 is 13 residues long. The CDR3 spells CASSPRATDTQYF.

The genes are TRBV27 and TRBJ2-7; TCRdb calls TRBD2, which cannot be checked without DNA. CDR1 MNHEY and CDR2 SMNVEV come from the germline V gene (reference sequence). The CDR3 sequence is 15 residues long. CDR3 protein: CASSLSTSGVYEQYF.

The gene calls are TRBV5-6 and TRBJ1-5. Germline values: CDR1 SGHDT, CDR2 YYEEEE. There are 16 residues in the CDR3. The CDR3 sequence: CASSPSLGLSNQPQHF. Filled out from reference TRBV5-6 and TRBJ1-5, the complete variable domain reads DAGVTQSPTHLIKTRGQQVTLRCSPKSGHDTVSWYQQALGQGPQFIFQYYEEEERQRGNFPDRFSGHQFPNYSSELNVNALLLGDSALYLCASSPSLGLSNQPQHFGDGTRLSIL.

The V and J genes are TRBV4-1 and TRBJ2-2; absent DNA, TCRdb's TRBD2 call cannot be checked. Germline lookup yields CDR1 MGHRA and CDR2 YSYEKL. There are 20 residues in the CDR3. The CDR3: CASSQLQGKAGGPNTGELFF.

The gene calls are TRBV12-3 or TRBV12-4 and TRBJ1-2; the D call of TRBD1 rests on TCRdb alone, since no DNA is present to check it. The CDR3 totals 14 residues. CDR3 residues: CASSLAGGARGYTF.

V is TRBV9 and J is TRBJ1-1; TCRdb gives TRBD1 as the D gene, but with no DNA this cannot be confirmed. Germline V gene lookup returns CDR1 SGDLS and CDR2 YYNGEE. CDR3 size: 17 residues. CDR3 residues: CASSVGSLPPMNTEAFF.

CDR3 protein: CASSQEVFGYNERFF. The chain joins TRBV4-3 to TRBJ2-1. CDR1 is LGHNA and CDR2 is YSLEER in the germline V gene. The CDR3 is 15 amino acids.

This chain uses TRBV11-2 with TRBJ1-3; lacking DNA, the TRBD1 call made by TCRdb goes unchecked. Germline V gene sequence: CDR1 SGHAT, CDR2 FQNNGV. The CDR3 contains 20 residues. The CDR3 region is CASSRRGWGFHFGSGNTIYF.

This sequence joins TRBV20-1 and TRBJ2-5; TCRdb indicates TRBD1, and absent DNA this call remains unverified. This CDR3 is 13 amino acids long. CDR1 is DFQATT and CDR2 is SNEGSKA in the germline V gene (reference sequence). The CDR3 loop reads CSATDSLGWAQYF.

This chain links TRBV12-5 with TRBJ1-1. The CDR3 has 11 amino acids. CDR1 is LGHNT and CDR2 is FRNRAP in the germline V gene. The CDR3 is CASAGPSEAFF.

The chain links TRBV20-1 to TRBJ2-7; the D call of TRBD1 rests on TCRdb alone, since no DNA is present to check it. This CDR3 is built from 14 residues. Germline CDR1 DFQATT, CDR2 SNEGSKA (reference sequence). The CDR3 is CSARDDRGAYEQYF.

The chain employs TRBV28 and TRBJ2-4; the D call of TRBD1 rests on TCRdb alone, since no DNA is present to check it. CDR1 is MDHEN and CDR2 is SYDVKM in the germline V gene. The CDR3 has 14 residues. The CDR3 spells CASSTPTGGNIQYF.

The chain employs TRBV7-2 and TRBJ1-1. This CDR3 comprises 15 residues. Germline-derived CDR1 and CDR2 are SGHTA and FQGNSA. The CDR3 is CASSPAADFITEAFF. Supplemented by reference TRBV7-2 and TRBJ1-1, the full variable domain reads GAGVSQSPSNKVTEKGKDVELRCDPISGHTALYWYRQSLGQGLEFLIYFQGNSAPDKSGLPSDRFSAERTGGSVSTLTIQRTQQEDSAVYLCASSPAADFITEAFFGQGTRLTVV.

The chain is built from TRBV11-1 and TRBJ2-7. The CDR3 consists of 15 residues. The germline gives CDR1 SGHAT, CDR2 FQDESV (reference sequence). CDR3 amino acids: CASSLTHSLSYEQYF. Drawing the rest from reference TRBV11-1 and TRBJ2-7, the complete variable domain is EAEVAQSPRYKITEKSQAVAFWCDPISGHATLYWYRQILGQGPELLVQFQDESVVDDSQLPKDRFSAERLKGVDSTLKIQPAELGDSAMYLCASSLTHSLSYEQYFGPGTRLTVT.